The rows below give T cell receptor beta chains drawn from one sample of a study of human T cells and chemical hapten exposure. MiXCR, run by TCRdb on the RACE reads, gives a single entry per CDR3 protein. The sample records roughly 380,000 distinct CDR3 sequences, around 5.5% being singletons. The sequenced sample was whole blood, obtained in connection with sensitization to the hapten diphenylcyclopropenone (DPC). The source of these receptors is a woman aged 45-60 years with alopecia areata. Some clones in this sample may be carry-over from other donors' samples. CDR3s include the opening cysteine and the closing phenylalanine or tryptophan. The order of the fields is D gene, clone size, V gene, J gene, CDR3 protein, CDR3 DNA. The D gene is left open where the match is weak. Clone size appears in some rows only: once, few, many, or a class for an expanded clone.

TRBD1	.	TRBV2	TRBJ1-5	CASKPRTGANQPQHF	TGTGCCAGCAAACCCAGGACAGGAGCCAATCAGCCCCAGCATTTT
.	many	TRBV10-3	TRBJ2-5	CAISESAQETQYF	TGTGCCATCAGTGAGTCTGCGCAAGAGACCCAGTACTTC
TRBD1	.	TRBV12-3/TRBV12-4	TRBJ1-1	CASSSGQGRNTEAFF	TGTGCCAGCAGTTCGGGACAGGGGAGGAACACTGAAGCTTTCTTT
.	many	TRBV29-1	TRBJ2-4	CSVDGGEGAKNIQYF	TGCAGCGTTGATGGGGGCGAGGGGGCCAAAAACATTCAGTACTTC
TRBD1	once	TRBV27	TRBJ1-5	CASSLAGQGGNQPQHF	TGTGCCAGCAGTTTAGCGGGACAGGGTGGCAATCAGCCCCAGCATTTT
TRBD2	many	TRBV5-6	TRBJ2-7	CASSWGLAGTYEQYF	TGTGCCAGCAGCTGGGGACTAGCGGGTACCTACGAGCAGTACTTC
.	few	TRBV7-8	TRBJ1-4	CASSLSGRRGEKLFF	TGTGCCAGCAGCTTATCCGGGAGGAGGGGAGAAAAACTGTTTTTT
TRBD2	many	TRBV12-3/TRBV12-4	TRBJ2-3	CASNTAGGLYTDTQYF	TGTGCCAGCAACACAGCGGGGGGGCTTTACACAGATACGCAGTATTTT
.	many	TRBV15	TRBJ2-7	CATSRVIPGPIYEQYF	TGTGCCACCAGCAGAGTGATCCCAGGGCCCATCTACGAGCAGTACTTC
.	many	TRBV7-8	TRBJ1-2	CASSLLGPNGGYTF	TGTGCCAGCAGCTTATTAGGGCCCAACGGGGGCTACACCTTC
TRBD1	many	TRBV10-3	TRBJ2-7	CAIRTGNEQYF	TGTGCCATCAGGACAGGGAACGAGCAGTACTTC
.	few	TRBV7-8	TRBJ2-7	CASSKLAGYGEQYF	TGTGCCAGCAGCAAACTAGCCGGATACGGCGAGCAGTACTTC
.	.	TRBV2	TRBJ1-1	CASSELRTEAFF	TGTGCCAGCAGTGAATTGAGGACTGAAGCTTTCTTT
TRBD1	many	TRBV9	TRBJ2-7	CASSVEGAGPYEQYF	TGTGCCAGCAGCGTAGAGGGGGCGGGCCCCTACGAGCAGTACTTC
.	.	TRBV7-9	TRBJ1-4	CASSLSRTNEKLFF	TGTGCCAGCAGCTTAAGTAGAACTAATGAAAAACTGTTTTTT
TRBD2	.	TRBV14	TRBJ2-3	CASSPPGTTYTDTQYF	TGTGCCAGCAGCCCACCTGGGACTACCTACACAGATACGCAGTATTTT
TRBD1	many	TRBV12-3/TRBV12-4	TRBJ1-6	CASLGPGGNSPLHF	TGTGCCAGCCTTGGCCCAGGGGGTAATTCACCCCTCCACTTT
TRBD1	.	TRBV12-3/TRBV12-4	TRBJ1-3	CATTGQGVVTIYF	TGTGCCACCACGGGACAGGGGGTGGTCACCATATATTTT
.	many	TRBV11-3	TRBJ2-3	CASSSVSDTQYF	TGTGCCAGCAGCTCAGTCTCAGATACGCAGTATTTT
.	many	TRBV7-8	TRBJ2-1	CASSLARRRTTYNEQFF	TGTGCCAGCAGCTTAGCGCGCCGGAGAACTACCTACAATGAGCAGTTCTTC
.	.	TRBV10-3	TRBJ2-7	CAVGSGEQHF	TGTGCCGTCGGCTCCGGCGAGCAGCACTTC
TRBD2	few	TRBV6-5	TRBJ2-7	CASSYSGTSGGYEQYF	TGTGCCAGCAGTTACTCGGGGACTAGCGGGGGGTACGAGCAGTACTTC
.	.	TRBV5-5	TRBJ2-7	CASSLLPSYEQYF	TGTGCCAGCAGCTTACTACCATCCTACGAGCAGTACTTC
.	few	TRBV7-2	TRBJ2-1	CASSLPIPEQFF	TGTGCCAGCAGCTTACCCATCCCTGAGCAGTTCTTC
.	many	TRBV20-1	TRBJ2-1	CSVAENEQFF	TGCAGTGTAGCCGAAAATGAGCAGTTCTTC
.	many	TRBV4-1	TRBJ2-7	CASSQVEFYEQYF	TGCGCCAGCAGCCAGGTGGAGTTCTACGAGCAGTACTTC
.	many	TRBV4-3	TRBJ2-5	CASSLREGRDQYF	TGCGCCAGCAGCCTTCGAGAGGGAAGAGACCAGTACTTC
.	few	TRBV12-3/TRBV12-4	TRBJ2-1	CASREEFYNEQFF	TGTGCCAGCCGAGAAGAATTCTACAATGAGCAGTTCTTC
.	few	TRBV20-1	TRBJ2-3	CSATQVTQYF	TGCAGTGCCACCCAGGTTACGCAGTATTTT
.	many	TRBV28	TRBJ1-5	CASSPDTYQPQHF	TGTGCCAGCAGCCCAGACACCTATCAGCCCCAGCATTTT
TRBD2	many	TRBV7-9	TRBJ2-1	CASSSRDYYNEQFF	TGTGCCAGCAGTTCCCGGGACTACTACAATGAGCAGTTCTTC
.	few	TRBV20-1	TRBJ2-2	CSASRGGLKNTGELFF	TGCAGTGCTAGCAGGGGAGGTTTAAAAAACACCGGGGAGCTGTTTTTT
.	few	TRBV6-5	TRBJ2-5	CASSYSTGEGGETQYF	TGTGCCAGCAGTTACTCTACGGGAGAGGGAGGAGAGACCCAGTACTTC
.	.	TRBV25-1	TRBJ1-1	CASKRGGGTEAFF	TGTGCCAGCAAAAGGGGAGGGGGCACTGAAGCTTTCTTT
.	.	TRBV14	TRBJ2-5	CASSPSGLRATQETQYF	TGTGCCAGCAGCCCCTCCGGTTTGAGGGCCACGCAAGAGACCCAGTACTTC
.	many	TRBV10-3	TRBJ2-3	CAVGAEGTDTQYF	TGTGCCGTGGGGGCAGAAGGCACAGATACGCAGTATTTT
TRBD1	.	TRBV6-2/TRBV6-3	TRBJ1-1	CASSWGQLLNTEAFF	TGTGCCAGCAGTTGGGGACAGCTTTTGAACACTGAAGCTTTCTTT
.	many	TRBV6-5	TRBJ2-1	CASSSPDYNEQFF	TGTGCCAGCAGCTCCCCTGATTACAATGAGCAGTTCTTC
TRBD2	.	TRBV6-1	TRBJ2-2	CVSPPPAGGPDTGELFF	TGTGTCAGCCCCCCCCCAGCGGGAGGGCCTGACACCGGGGAGCTGTTTTTT
.	many	TRBV13	TRBJ2-7	CASSFSRDGHYEQYF	TGTGCCAGCAGCTTTTCCCGGGACGGTCACTACGAGCAGTACTTC
.	.	TRBV5-4	TRBJ2-5	CASSLAGGAYETQYF	TGTGCCAGCAGCTTGGCCGGGGGTGCCTATGAGACCCAGTACTTC
.	.	TRBV10-3	TRBJ1-5	CAISESSDGNQPQHF	TGTGCCATCAGTGAGTCTTCGGACGGCAATCAGCCCCAGCATTTT
.	few	TRBV18	TRBJ1-6	CASSPPLPANSPLHF	TGTGCCAGCTCACCACCCCTCCCGGCGAATTCACCCCTCCACTTT
.	.	TRBV19	TRBJ1-2	CASSIVAQDYGYTF	TGTGCCAGTAGTATAGTCGCCCAGGACTATGGCTACACCTTC
.	many	TRBV10-3	TRBJ1-5	CAISESKGVGNQPQHF	TGTGCCATCAGTGAGTCGAAAGGGGTTGGCAATCAGCCCCAGCATTTT
.	few	TRBV7-9	TRBJ1-1	CASSLGVDEAFF	TGTGCCAGCAGCTTAGGGGTAGATGAAGCTTTCTTT
.	many	TRBV5-1	TRBJ2-7	CASSLGRAPSYEQYF	TGCGCCAGCAGCTTGGGCAGGGCCCCCTCCTACGAGCAGTACTTC
.	many	TRBV6-2/TRBV6-3	TRBJ1-1	CATRAAGSTEAFF	TGTGCCACCCGAGCTGCAGGATCTACTGAAGCTTTCTTT
TRBD1	many	TRBV6-5	TRBJ2-7	CASSPSTGGGYEQYF	TGTGCCAGCAGCCCATCTACAGGGGGCGGCTACGAGCAGTACTTC
.	many	TRBV28	TRBJ2-2	CASSSREGRSTGELFF	TGTGCCAGCAGTTCCAGGGAAGGGAGAAGCACCGGGGAGCTGTTTTTT
TRBD2	.	TRBV9	TRBJ2-2	CASSGGTINTGELFF	TGTGCCAGCAGCGGGGGGACTATTAACACCGGGGAGCTGTTTTTT
.	many	TRBV28	TRBJ1-1	CASSPPLAVSNTEAFF	TGTGCCAGCAGTCCCCCCCTGGCGGTGTCGAACACTGAAGCTTTCTTT
.	many	TRBV7-2	TRBJ2-1	CASSLIPPRGRNEQFF	TGTGCCAGCAGCTTAATCCCCCCTAGGGGGAGGAATGAGCAGTTCTTC
.	many	TRBV12-3/TRBV12-4	TRBJ2-7	CASSLRGGFYEQYF	TGTGCCAGCAGTTTGCGTGGGGGCTTCTACGAGCAGTACTTC